This T cell receptor (beta chain) was identified in a study of T cells after yellow fever vaccination. General study results and limits: Within FACS-sorted repertoires, abundant clonotypes contaminating from the bulk population could be present.

This clonotype was picked up many times. Its antigen is currently unknown. Germline V CDR1 and CDR2: LGHDT, YNNKEL (reference sequence). Between the trimmed V and J ends, which lost 4 bases and 4 bases, there was a span of 10 bases. CDR3 length equals 14 residues. From the 5' RACE reads, TCRdb called clonotypes with MiXCR, one entry per CDR3 protein. Of 250,000 to 350,000 distinct CDR3 sequences in the sample, roughly 4.3% were seen once. This chain connects TRBV3-1 to TRBJ2-2; weak D call: TRBD2 (6 bases). The receptor was derived from a man aged 18-30 years who received the YFV17D yellow fever vaccine. This specimen was PBMCs, taken 15 days after the yellow fever booster vaccination. CDR3 in amino acids: CASSRRGSTGELFF. The CDR3 DNA is TGTGCCAGCAGCCGTCGGGGGAGCACCGGGGAGCTGTTTTTT.